This T cell receptor beta chain was identified in a study of blood T cell repertoires in COVID-19. V was trimmed by 3 bases and J by 9 bases, leaving 18 bases between them. Germline V gene sequence: CDR1 MNHNS, CDR2 SASEGT. This CDR3 spans 16 amino acids. TCRdb keeps only in-frame clones here, not all; method: immunoSEQ multiplex PCR. In the table there are 200,000 or so clones, approximately 88% of which are singletons. The sequence derives from a woman aged 35 to 49 with acute COVID-19. Sequencing input: PBMCs or T cells enriched from blood (not recorded which). This sequence joins TRBV6-1 and TRBJ1-6, with D maybe TRBD1 (6 bases). CDR3 sequence reads: CASSDLGAQGGSPLHF. The CDR3 bases are TGTGCCAGCAGTGATCTAGGGGCTCAAGGGGGTTCACCCCTCCACTTT.